This T cell receptor beta chain derives from a study of blood T cell repertoires in COVID-19. Sequenced by immunoSEQ multiplex PCR; TCRdb stores in-frame clones only, minus some. This sample has under 250,000 clones; more than 75% occur once, and the top ten carry approximately 13%. This clone was seen a few times. CDR1 is LGHNA and CDR2 is YSLEER in the germline V gene. The V and J ends lost 2 bases and 3 bases respectively, with 18 bases between them. The CDR3 sequence is 17 residues long. The clonotype comes from a man older than 75 with acute or convalescent COVID-19. The rearrangement uses TRBV4-3 and TRBJ2-3, with a tentative D call TRBD1 (5 bases). The sequenced sample was peripheral blood. This CDR3 reads CASSQTTQVPGTDTQYF. The CDR3 coding sequence is TGCGCCAGCAGCCAAACGACACAGGTCCCGGGTACAGATACGCAGTATTTT.